Listed below are T cell receptor beta chains from one sample, sequenced in a study of T cell responses to AZD1222 COVID-19 vaccine. The protocol was immunoSEQ multiplex PCR, while the TCRdb copy is restricted to in-frame clones and leaves out a portion. The table lists some 190,000 clones, about nine tenths of them singletons. This specimen consisted of peripheral blood, obtained 28 days after the second AZD1222 dose. These receptors were collected from an adult who received the AZD1222 COVID-19 vaccine. CDR3s leave out the opening cysteine and the closing phenylalanine or tryptophan. Each record gives: V gene, CDR3 protein.

V gene: TRBV5-6; CDR3 protein: ASNDGRTEAF
V gene: TRBV5-4; CDR3 protein: ASRRDRAQPEAF
V gene: TRBV28; CDR3 protein: ASGGREGLFPYEQY
V gene: TRBV10-1; CDR3 protein: ASSEGTGRRAQH
V gene: TRBV6-5; CDR3 protein: ASSYPQGYEQY
V gene: TRBV6-5; CDR3 protein: ASRQGAYGYT
V gene: TRBV12-3/TRBV12-4; CDR3 protein: ASSLELAGEQF
V gene: TRBV12-3/TRBV12-4; CDR3 protein: ASETREGGEQY
V gene: TRBV28; CDR3 protein: ASRGRHNYGYT
V gene: TRBV18; CDR3 protein: ASSPPPRRANDPEQY
V gene: TRBV27; CDR3 protein: ASRGTGVQPQH
V gene: TRBV28; CDR3 protein: ASSTGTHYNEQF
V gene: TRBV24-1; CDR3 protein: ATRDSHGTDWGYT
V gene: TRBV28; CDR3 protein: ASSFSGNQPQH
V gene: TRBV30; CDR3 protein: ASHRGTLEQY
V gene: TRBV12-3/TRBV12-4; CDR3 protein: ASKPSGANVLT
V gene: TRBV5-6; CDR3 protein: ASTRRLRDTGELF